The 19 T cell receptor beta chains given below trace back to one sample, sequenced in a study of cytomegalovirus exposure and HLA in healthy donors. PCR was performed using 60 Vbeta and 13 Jbeta primers. TCRdb's copy holds only in-frame clones and misses some; the assay was immunoSEQ multiplex PCR. This sample has 140,000 or so clones, with 82% found just once. What was sequenced was PBMCs. The receptors were gathered from a male donor in good health and CMV-seronegative.

The V call is TRBV6-5, the J call TRBJ2-7; D is possibly TRBD1 (5 bases). The CDR3 length is 14 residues. The germline CDR1 and CDR2 sequences are MNHEY and SVGAGI. V was trimmed by 6 bases and J by 0 bases, leaving 12 bases between them. In DNA, the CDR3 is TGTGCCAGCAGCTATTCGACAGACTCCTACGAGCAGTACTTC. It codes for CASSYSTDSYEQYF.

V is TRBV28 and J is TRBJ2-1; 7 nucleotides agree with TRBD1. Germline-derived CDR1 and CDR2 are MDHEN and SYDVKM. The CDR3 is 16 amino acids. V lost 1 base and J lost 6; bases outside the gene matches: 9. CDR3: CASSLSGQMMGNEQFF. The CDR3, as DNA: TGTGCCAGCAGTTTATCGGGACAGATGATGGGCAATGAGCAGTTCTTC.

This clone was observed once. The chain is built from TRBV5-8 and TRBJ1-2; 8 positions match TRBD1. Germline values: CDR1 SGHTS, CDR2 YDEGEE. V was clipped by 3 bases and J by 8 bases; unmatched bases: 12. CDR3 size: 15 residues. The CDR3 loop reads CASSSRDRLTEGYTF. DNA of the CDR3: TGTGCCAGCAGCTCGCGGGACAGGTTAACGGAGGGCTACACCTTC.

Concerning this clone itself: The identical CDR3 is also encoded by other nucleotide sequences in the sample. This chain links TRBV7-3 with TRBJ2-2, with TRBD2 identical over 9 bases. The CDR3 runs 17 residues. The V gene end was trimmed by 2 bases and the J gene end by 6 bases; junction bases not matched to a gene: 10. Per the germline V gene, CDR1 is SGHTA and CDR2 is FQGTGA. As DNA, the CDR3 is TGTGCCAGCAGCTTAGGAGCAAGCGGGAGGCTCGCCGGGGAGCTGTTTTTT. It is translated as CASSLGASGRLAGELFF.

The rearrangement uses TRBV19 and TRBJ1-5; 7 nucleotides match TRBD1. Per the germline V gene, CDR1 is LNHDA and CDR2 is SQIVND (reference sequence). The CDR3 runs to 18 residues. V lost 3 bases, J lost 3 bases, and 14 bases stayed unmatched. The CDR3 spells CASSIPDRALGINQPQHF. The CDR3 nucleotides read TGTGCCAGTAGTATCCCCGACAGGGCGCTCGGGATCAATCAGCCCCAGCATTTT.

The gene calls are TRBV6-1 and TRBJ1-1; 9 bases are a match to TRBD1. Germline assignment: CDR1 MNHNS and CDR2 SASEGT. The V gene end was trimmed by 1 base and the J gene end by 5 bases; junction bases not matched to a gene: 2. The CDR3 is 14 residues long. The CDR3 reads CASSEGTGETEAFF. In nucleotides, the CDR3 is TGTGCCAGCAGTGAAGGGACAGGGGAGACTGAAGCTTTCTTT.

This clone was seen once. The V and J genes are TRBV27 and TRBJ2-1, with 9 bases matching TRBD2. Germline lookup yields CDR1 MNHEY and CDR2 SMNVEV (reference sequence). The CDR3 contains 14 residues. The trim removed 8 bases at V and 3 bases at J, leaving 5 bases unmatched. For the CDR3, the DNA is TGTGCCAGCGGAGGACTAGCGAACTACAATGAGCAGTTCTTC. Amino acids: CASGGLANYNEQFF.

This clone has a handful of counts. V is TRBV28 and J is TRBJ1-2; 12 bases align to TRBD1. The V gene's germline CDR1 is MDHEN and CDR2 SYDVKM. The CDR3 contains 16 residues. V lost 6 bases, J lost 2 bases, and 7 bases stayed unmatched. For the CDR3, the DNA is TGTGCCAGCAGAACCGGGACAGGGGGCCCAAACTATGGCTACACCTTC. It is translated as CASRTGTGGPNYGYTF.

A few counts support this clone. This chain joins TRBV7-9 and TRBJ2-4; the D is unclear. The CDR3 sequence is 12 residues long. Germline CDR1 reads SEHNR; CDR2 reads FQNEAQ (reference sequence). V was trimmed by 4 bases and J by 8 bases, leaving 9 bases between them. This CDR3 is CASSSQIDIQYF. In DNA form, the CDR3 reads TGTGCCAGCAGCTCACAAATTGACATTCAGTACTTC.

The chain combines TRBV29-1 with TRBJ2-2, with D tentatively TRBD1 (6 bases). Germline CDR1 SQVTM, CDR2 ANQGSEA. This CDR3 spans 13 amino acids. V dropped 4 bases and J dropped 5 bases, with 11 bases sitting between them. CDR3 nucleotide sequence: TGCAGCGTTGCTCGGACAGAGACCGGGGAGCTGTTTTTT. This codes for CSVARTETGELFF.

The V call is TRBV5-1, the J call TRBJ2-7; TRBD2 agrees at 8 bases. The V segment lost 0 bases and the J segment 2 bases; nucleotides outside the gene matches: 7. In germline, CDR1 is SGHRS, CDR2 YFSETQ. CDR3 length equals 16 residues. CDR3 sequence (DNA): TGCGCCAGCAGCTTGGGAGCAGCGGGGGCCGCCTACGAGCAGTACTTC. It encodes CASSLGAAGAAYEQYF.

The gene calls are TRBV6-1 and TRBJ2-1; 11 bases match TRBD2. Germline CDR1 is MNHNS and CDR2 is SASEGT. V was pared by 3 bases and J by 5 bases, with 3 bases of the junction left unmatched. The CDR3 spans 15 residues. CDR3 region: CASSELAGGHNEQFF. CDR3 sequence (DNA): TGTGCCAGCAGTGAGTTAGCGGGGGGGCACAATGAGCAGTTCTTC.

The rearrangement joins TRBV9 to TRBJ2-3, with 11 positions matching TRBD2. Germline V gene sequence: CDR1 SGDLS, CDR2 YYNGEE. The V gene end was trimmed by 3 bases and the J gene end by 5 bases; junction bases not matched to a gene: 5. The CDR3 consists of 15 residues. The DNA of the CDR3 is TGTGCCAGCAGCGGTAGCGGGGGGGCTGGAGATACGCAGTATTTT. It translates to CASSGSGGAGDTQYF.

J is TRBJ2-3 and V is TRBV30; 11 bases match TRBD2. Germline lookup yields CDR1 GTSNPN and CDR2 SVGIG (reference sequence). V lost 1 base, J lost 2 bases, and 5 bases stayed unmatched. This CDR3 has 16 amino acids. The CDR3 loop reads CAWSAGLAGLTDTQYF. DNA for the CDR3: TGTGCCTGGAGTGCCGGACTAGCGGGCCTCACAGATACGCAGTATTTT. Together with reference TRBV30 and TRBJ2-3, the CDR3 gives the full variable domain: SQTIHQWPATLVQPVGSPLSLECTVEGTSNPNLYWYRQAAGRGLQLLFYSVGIGQISSEVPQNLSASRPQDRQFILSSKKLLLSDSGFYLCAWSAGLAGLTDTQYFGPGTRLTVL.

The V and J genes are TRBV27 and TRBJ1-2; tentatively, D is TRBD1 (6 bases). The CDR3 runs to 14 residues. Germline CDR1 is MNHEY and CDR2 is SMNVEV (reference sequence). V lost 0 bases to trimming and J lost 4 bases, with 9 bases between them. CDR3 loop: CASSLSPGAYGYTF. In DNA, the CDR3 is TGTGCCAGCAGTTTATCGCCAGGGGCCTATGGCTACACCTTC.

The chain joins TRBV6-5 to TRBJ2-2, with D perhaps matching TRBD1 (5 bases). V lost 4 bases to trimming and J lost 4 bases, with 7 bases between them. The length of the CDR3 is 13 residues. The germline CDR1 and CDR2 sequences are MNHEY and SVGAGI. CDR3 bases: TGTGCCAGCAGTTCAAGGGGCACCGGGGAGCTGTTTTTT. This sequence encodes CASSSRGTGELFF.

The chain joins TRBV7-2 to TRBJ2-7; D not certain. Germline V gives CDR1 SGHTA, CDR2 FQGNSA. Trimming pared 4 bases from V and 4 bases from J, leaving 20 bases between. The CDR3 sequence is 16 residues long. The CDR3 nucleotides are TGTGCCAGCAGCTCCCAAATACCTATGATTCCATACGAGCAGTACTTC. Translating it yields CASSSQIPMIPYEQYF.

The gene calls are TRBV12-5 and TRBJ1-4; D is possibly TRBD1 (6 bases). Germline lookup yields CDR1 LGHNT and CDR2 FRNRAP. This CDR3 has 17 amino acids. The V end was cut by 4 bases, the J end by 3 bases, with 18 bases between. The chain's CDR3 is CASGSGGRDGPNEKLFF. The CDR3 nucleotides are TGTGCTAGTGGTTCGGGGGGGCGTGACGGACCTAATGAAAAACTGTTTTTT.

This clone was picked up a small number of times. The chain links TRBV28 to TRBJ1-2, with D uncertain. This CDR3 spans 15 amino acids. CDR1 is MDHEN and CDR2 is SYDVKM in the germline V gene. The germline V and J ends were trimmed by 6 bases and 8 bases, with 22 bases remaining between them. This chain's CDR3 is CASSTSAKAGYGYTF. The CDR3 nucleotides read TGTGCCAGCAGCACATCAGCGAAGGCGGGGTACGGCTACACCTTC.